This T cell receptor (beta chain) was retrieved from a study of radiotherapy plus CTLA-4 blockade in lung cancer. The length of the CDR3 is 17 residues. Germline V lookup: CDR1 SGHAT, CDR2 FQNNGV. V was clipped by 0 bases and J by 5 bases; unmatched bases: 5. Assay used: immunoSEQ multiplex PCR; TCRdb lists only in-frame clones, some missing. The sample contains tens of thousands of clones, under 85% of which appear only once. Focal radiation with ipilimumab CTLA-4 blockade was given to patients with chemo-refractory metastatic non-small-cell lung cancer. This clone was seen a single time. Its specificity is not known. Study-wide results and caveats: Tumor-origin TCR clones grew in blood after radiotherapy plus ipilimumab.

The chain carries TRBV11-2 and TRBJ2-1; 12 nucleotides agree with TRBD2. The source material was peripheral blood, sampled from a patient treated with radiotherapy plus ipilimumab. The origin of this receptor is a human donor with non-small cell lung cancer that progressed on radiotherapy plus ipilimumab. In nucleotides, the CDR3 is TGTGCCAGCAGCTTAGATGATCTAGCGGGAGGGCACAATGAGCAGTTCTTC. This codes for CASSLDDLAGGHNEQFF.